This T cell receptor beta chain was profiled in a study of T-cell reconstitution after alpha-beta-depleted transplantation in children. Concerning this clonotype itself: What it binds is unknown.

Germline lookup yields CDR1 LGHNA and CDR2 YSLEER. Trimming took off 0 bases at V and 6 bases at J, with 9 bases between the two ends. This CDR3 spans 14 amino acids. Study conclusions and caveats: As was reported, about two months after transplant, alpha-beta T cells came from several hundred expanded graft clones. Day-60 TCRbeta diversity that was high in some patients was derived from surviving recipient T cells and thymic progenitors. T cells produced anew were the main source of T-cell counts and diversity one year after transplant.

The library targeted TCRbeta and was prepared with unique molecular identifiers. One entry per CDR3 protein results from TCRdb running MiXCR on the PCR reads. The repertoire holds fewer than 750,000 distinct CDR3 sequences, roughly 23% seen once, with 13% to 15% in the top ten. Sequences were derived from PBMCs, mostly from graft donor cells, sampled 360 days after TCRalphabeta/CD19-depleted stem cell transplant. The V gene is TRBV4-3, the J gene TRBJ1-5; D remains ambiguous. The receptor was isolated from a boy younger than two who had a stem cell transplant for acute myeloid leukemia, so the T cells may come from the graft donor. CDR3 DNA sequence: TGCGCCAGCAGCCAAGATAGCATGGGTCAGCCCCAGCATTTT. It translates to CASSQDSMGQPQHF.